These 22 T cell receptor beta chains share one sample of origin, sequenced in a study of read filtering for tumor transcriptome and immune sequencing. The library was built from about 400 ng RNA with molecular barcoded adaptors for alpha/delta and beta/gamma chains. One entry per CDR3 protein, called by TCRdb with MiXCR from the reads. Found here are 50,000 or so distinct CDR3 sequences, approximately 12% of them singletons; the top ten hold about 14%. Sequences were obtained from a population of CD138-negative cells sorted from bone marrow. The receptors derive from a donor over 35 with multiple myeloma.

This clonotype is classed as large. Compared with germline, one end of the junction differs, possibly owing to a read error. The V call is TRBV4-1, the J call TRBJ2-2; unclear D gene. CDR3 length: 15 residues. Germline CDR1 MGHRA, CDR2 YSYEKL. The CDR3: CASSQTMLGTGELFF. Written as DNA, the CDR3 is TGTGCCAGCAGCCAAACAATGCTAGGCACCGGGGAGCTGTTTTTT.

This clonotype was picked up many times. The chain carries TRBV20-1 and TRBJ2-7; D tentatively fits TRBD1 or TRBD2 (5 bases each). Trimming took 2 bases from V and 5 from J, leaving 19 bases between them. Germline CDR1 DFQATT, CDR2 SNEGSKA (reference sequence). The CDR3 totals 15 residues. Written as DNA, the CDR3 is TGCAGTGCTAGATTTAGTAGCAGAGGGGTCCACGAGCAGTACTTC. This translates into CSARFSSRGVHEQYF.

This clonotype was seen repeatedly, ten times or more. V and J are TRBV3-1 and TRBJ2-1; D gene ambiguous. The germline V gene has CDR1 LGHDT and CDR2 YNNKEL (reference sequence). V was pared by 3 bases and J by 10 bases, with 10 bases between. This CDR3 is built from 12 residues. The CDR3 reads CASSQALGEQFF. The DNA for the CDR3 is TGTGCCAGCAGCCAGGCGTTAGGGGAGCAGTTCTTC.

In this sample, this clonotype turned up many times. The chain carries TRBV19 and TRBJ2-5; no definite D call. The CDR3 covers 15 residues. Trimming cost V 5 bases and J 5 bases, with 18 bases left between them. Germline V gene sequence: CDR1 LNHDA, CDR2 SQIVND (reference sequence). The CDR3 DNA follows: TGTGCCAGTAGTTCAACGGGTGTCTCGACGGAGACCCAGTACTTC. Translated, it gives CASSSTGVSTETQYF.

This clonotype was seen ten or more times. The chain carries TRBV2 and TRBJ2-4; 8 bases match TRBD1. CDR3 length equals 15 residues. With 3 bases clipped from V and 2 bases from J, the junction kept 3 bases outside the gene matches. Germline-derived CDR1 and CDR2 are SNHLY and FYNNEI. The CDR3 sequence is CASSDRGPSKNIQYF. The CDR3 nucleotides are TGTGCCAGCAGTGACAGGGGGCCGTCCAAAAACATTCAGTACTTC.

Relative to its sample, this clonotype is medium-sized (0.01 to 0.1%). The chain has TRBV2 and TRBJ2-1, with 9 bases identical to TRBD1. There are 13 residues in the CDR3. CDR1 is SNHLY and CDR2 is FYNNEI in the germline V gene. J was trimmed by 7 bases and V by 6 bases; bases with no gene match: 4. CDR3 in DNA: TGTGCCAGCAGGCAGACAGGGGGGAATGAGCAGTTCTTC. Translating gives CASRQTGGNEQFF.

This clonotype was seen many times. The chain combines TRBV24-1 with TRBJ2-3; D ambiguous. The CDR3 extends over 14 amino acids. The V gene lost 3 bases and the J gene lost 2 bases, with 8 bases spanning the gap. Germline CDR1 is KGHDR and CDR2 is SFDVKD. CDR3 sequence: CATSDNHLTDTQYF. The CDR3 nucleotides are TGTGCCACCAGTGATAACCACCTCACAGATACGCAGTATTTT.

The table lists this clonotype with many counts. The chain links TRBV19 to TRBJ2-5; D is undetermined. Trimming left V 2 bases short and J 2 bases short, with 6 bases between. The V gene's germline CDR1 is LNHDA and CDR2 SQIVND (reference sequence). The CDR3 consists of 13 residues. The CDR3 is CASSIQEQETQYF. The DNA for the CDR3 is TGTGCCAGTAGTATACAGGAGCAAGAGACCCAGTACTTC.

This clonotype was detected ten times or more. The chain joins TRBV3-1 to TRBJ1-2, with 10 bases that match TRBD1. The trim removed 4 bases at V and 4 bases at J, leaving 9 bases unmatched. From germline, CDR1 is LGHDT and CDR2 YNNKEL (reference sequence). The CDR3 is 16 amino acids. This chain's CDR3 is CASSLHPGQGFYGYTF. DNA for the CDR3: TGTGCCAGCAGCCTCCACCCGGGACAGGGGTTCTATGGCTACACCTTC. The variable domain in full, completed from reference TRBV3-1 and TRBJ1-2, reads DTAVSQTPKYLVTQMGNDKSIKCEQNLGHDTMYWYKQDSKKFLKIMFSYNNKELIINETVPNRFSPKSPDKAHLNLHINSLELGDSAVYFCASSLHPGQGFYGYTFGSGTRLTVV.

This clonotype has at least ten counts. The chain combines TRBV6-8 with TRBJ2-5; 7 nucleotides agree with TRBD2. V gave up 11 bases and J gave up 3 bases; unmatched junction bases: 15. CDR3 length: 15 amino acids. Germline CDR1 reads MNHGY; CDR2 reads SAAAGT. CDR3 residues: CAPSCDGTKKETQYF. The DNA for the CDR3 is TGTGCCCCAAGTTGTGACGGGACTAAAAAAGAGACCCAGTACTTC.

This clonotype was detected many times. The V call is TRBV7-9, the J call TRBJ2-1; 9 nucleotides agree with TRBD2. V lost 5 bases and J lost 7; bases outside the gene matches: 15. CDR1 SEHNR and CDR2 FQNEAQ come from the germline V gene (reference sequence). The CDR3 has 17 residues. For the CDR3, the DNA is TGTGCCAGCAGCGCCCCGACCGGCGGGAGGGCCGAGAATGAGCAGTTCTTC. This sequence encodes CASSAPTGGRAENEQFF.

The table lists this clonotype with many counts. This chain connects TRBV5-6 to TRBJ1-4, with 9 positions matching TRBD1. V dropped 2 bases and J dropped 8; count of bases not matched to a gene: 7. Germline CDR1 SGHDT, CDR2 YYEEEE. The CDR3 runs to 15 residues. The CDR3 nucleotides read TGTGCCAGCAGCTTAGGACAGGGGCCGTCCGAAAAACTGTTTTTT. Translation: CASSLGQGPSEKLFF.

The CDR3 DNA sequence: TGCAGTGCTAGAGATGCCAGCGGGGGCACAGATACGCAGTATTTT. Amino acids: CSARDASGGTDTQYF. The chain joins TRBV20-1 to TRBJ2-3; TRBD2 aligns across 7 bases. CDR3 size: 15 residues. V was clipped by 0 bases and J by 1 base; unmatched bases: 4. Germline V gene sequence: CDR1 DFQATT, CDR2 SNEGSKA (reference sequence).

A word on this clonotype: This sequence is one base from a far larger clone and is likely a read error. The CDR3 loop is CARSQDPLSGSSYNEQFF. The CDR3 coding sequence is TGCGCCAGGAGCCAAGATCCGCTTAGCGGGAGCTCCTACAATGAGCAGTTCTTC. The chain has TRBV4-3 and TRBJ2-1, with 9 bases identical to TRBD2. CDR1 is LGHNA, CDR2 YSLEER, per germline. The length of the CDR3 is 18 residues.

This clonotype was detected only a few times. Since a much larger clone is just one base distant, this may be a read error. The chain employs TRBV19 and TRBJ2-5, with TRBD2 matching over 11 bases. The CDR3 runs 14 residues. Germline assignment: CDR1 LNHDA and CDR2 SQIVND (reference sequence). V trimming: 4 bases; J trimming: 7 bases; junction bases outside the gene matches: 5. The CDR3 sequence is CASSNLAGGVTQYF. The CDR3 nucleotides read TGTGCCAGTAGTAACCTAGCGGGAGGAGTGACCCAGTACTTC.

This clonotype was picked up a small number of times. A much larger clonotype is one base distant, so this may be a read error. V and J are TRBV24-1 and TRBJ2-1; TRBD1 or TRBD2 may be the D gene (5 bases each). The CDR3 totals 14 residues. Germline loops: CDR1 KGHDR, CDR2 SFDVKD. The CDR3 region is CATSPGPLGNGQSF. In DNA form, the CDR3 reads TGTGCCACCAGCCCGGGACCACTAGGCAATGGGCAGTCCTTC.

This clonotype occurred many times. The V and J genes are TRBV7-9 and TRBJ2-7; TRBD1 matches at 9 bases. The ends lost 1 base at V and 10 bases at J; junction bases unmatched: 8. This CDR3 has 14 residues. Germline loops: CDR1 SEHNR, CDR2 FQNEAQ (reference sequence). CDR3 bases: TGTGCCAGCAGCTTAGGAGGACAGGGGTCGAGACAGTACTTC. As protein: CASSLGGQGSRQYF.

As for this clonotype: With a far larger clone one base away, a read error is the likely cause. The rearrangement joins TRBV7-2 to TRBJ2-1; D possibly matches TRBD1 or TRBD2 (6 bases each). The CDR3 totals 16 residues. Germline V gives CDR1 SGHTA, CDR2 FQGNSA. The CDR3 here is CASSLVIGGTYNEQLF. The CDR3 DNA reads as TGTGCCAGCAGCTTAGTGATAGGGGGGACCTACAATGAGCAGCTCTTC.

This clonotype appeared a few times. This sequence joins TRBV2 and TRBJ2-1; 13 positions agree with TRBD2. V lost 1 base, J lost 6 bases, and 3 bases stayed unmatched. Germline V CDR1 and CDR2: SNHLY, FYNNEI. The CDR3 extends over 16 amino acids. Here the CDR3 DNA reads TGTGCCAGCAGTGAAGAAAGACTAGCGGGGGGCAATGAGCAGTTCTTC. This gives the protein CASSEERLAGGNEQFF.

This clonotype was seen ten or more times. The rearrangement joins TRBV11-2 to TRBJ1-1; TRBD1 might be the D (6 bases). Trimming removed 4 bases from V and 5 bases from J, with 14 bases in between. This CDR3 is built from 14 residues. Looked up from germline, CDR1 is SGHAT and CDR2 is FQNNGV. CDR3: CASSSLQGQTEAFF. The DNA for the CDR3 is TGTGCCAGCAGCTCTTTACAGGGTCAAACTGAAGCTTTCTTT. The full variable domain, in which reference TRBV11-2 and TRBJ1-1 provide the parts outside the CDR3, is EAGVAQSPRYKIIEKRQSVAFWCNPISGHATLYWYQQILGQGPKLLIQFQNNGVVDDSQLPKDRFSAERLKGVDSTLKIQPAKLEDSAVYLCASSSLQGQTEAFFGQGTRLTVV.

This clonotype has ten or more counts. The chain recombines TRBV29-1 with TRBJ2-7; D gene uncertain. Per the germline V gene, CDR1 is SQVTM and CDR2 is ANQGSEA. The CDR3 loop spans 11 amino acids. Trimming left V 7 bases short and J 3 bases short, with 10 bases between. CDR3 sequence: CSANYNYEQYF. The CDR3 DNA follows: TGCAGCGCTAACTACAACTACGAGCAGTACTTC.

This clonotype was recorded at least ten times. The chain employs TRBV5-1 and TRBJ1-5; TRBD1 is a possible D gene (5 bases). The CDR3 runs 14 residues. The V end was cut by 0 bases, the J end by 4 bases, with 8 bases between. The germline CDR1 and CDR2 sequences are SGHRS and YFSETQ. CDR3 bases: TGCGCCAGCAGCTTGGAGGCAGGGAATCAGCCCCAGCATTTT. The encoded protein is CASSLEAGNQPQHF.